This T cell receptor beta chain is from a study of CD8 T cells in Susac syndrome. Random hexamers primed reverse transcription of about 0.5 to 1 ug RNA. An immunoSEQ multiplex PCR amplified TCR beta CDR3 over 54 Vbeta and 13 Jbeta. MiXCR, applied by TCRdb to the immunoSEQ multiplex PCR reads, yields one record per CDR3 protein. The data hold some 150,000 distinct CDR3 sequences, with roughly 96% observed a single time. Comment on this clonotype: The antigen is undetermined.

The CDR3 contains 15 residues. Trimming took off 2 bases at V and 3 bases at J, with 13 bases between the two ends. Germline CDR1 is MNHNY and CDR2 is SVGAGI (reference sequence). CD8+ and CD4+ T cells taken from blood had their TCR beta sequenced. Negative isolation yielded CD4+ and CD8+ T cells, and FACS enriched TEMRA cells. Broader study findings: The study admitted that it had a relatively small number of individuals in its TCR sequencing and HLA analysis.

Specimen: CD8+ T cells from PBMCs. The receptor's source is a human donor with multiple sclerosis. The V and J genes are TRBV6-6 and TRBJ1-1; D is perhaps TRBD1 (6 bases). CDR3 in amino acids: CASSYLRGEDTEAFF. The CDR3 nucleotides are TGTGCCAGCAGTTACCTCAGGGGAGAGGACACTGAAGCTTTCTTT.